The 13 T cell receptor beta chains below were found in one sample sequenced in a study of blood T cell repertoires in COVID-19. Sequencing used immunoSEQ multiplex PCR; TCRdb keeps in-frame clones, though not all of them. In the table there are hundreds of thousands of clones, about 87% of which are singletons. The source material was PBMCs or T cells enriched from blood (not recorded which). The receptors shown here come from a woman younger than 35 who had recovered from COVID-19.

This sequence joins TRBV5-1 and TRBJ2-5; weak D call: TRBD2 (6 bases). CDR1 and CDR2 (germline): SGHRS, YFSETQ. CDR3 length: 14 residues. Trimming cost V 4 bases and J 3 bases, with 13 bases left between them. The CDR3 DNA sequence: TGCGCCAGCAGCCAGATGGGGGGAAAAGAGACCCAGTACTTC. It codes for CASSQMGGKETQYF.

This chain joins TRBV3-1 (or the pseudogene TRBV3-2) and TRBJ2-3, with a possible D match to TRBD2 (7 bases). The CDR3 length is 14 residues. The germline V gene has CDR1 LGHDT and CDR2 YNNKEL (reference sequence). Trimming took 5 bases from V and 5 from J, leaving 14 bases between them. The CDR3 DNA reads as TGTGCCAGCAGCGGGTTCGGGGGGCAAGATACGCAGTATTTT. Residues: CASSGFGGQDTQYF.

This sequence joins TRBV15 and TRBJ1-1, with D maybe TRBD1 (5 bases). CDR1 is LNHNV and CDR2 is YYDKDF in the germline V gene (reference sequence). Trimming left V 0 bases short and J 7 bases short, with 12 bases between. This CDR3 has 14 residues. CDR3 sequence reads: CATSRDLATVEAFF. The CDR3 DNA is TGTGCCACCAGCAGAGATCTGGCGACAGTTGAAGCTTTCTTT. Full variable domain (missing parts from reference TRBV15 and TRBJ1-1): DAMVIQNPRYQVTQFGKPVTLSCSQTLNHNVMYWYQQKSSQAPKLLFHYYDKDFNNEADTPDNFQSRRPNTSFCFLDIRSPGLGDTAMYLCATSRDLATVEAFFGQGTRLTVV.

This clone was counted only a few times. The CDR3 nucleotides read TGTGCCAGCAGTGATGAGGGGGGGTTAACTGAAGCTTTCTTT. This codes for CASSDEGGLTEAFF. This chain links TRBV2 with TRBJ1-1, with D possibly being TRBD1 (6 bases). The CDR3 has 14 amino acids. Looked up from germline, CDR1 is SNHLY and CDR2 is FYNNEI. Trimming removed 3 bases at V and 5 bases at J, with 13 bases between.

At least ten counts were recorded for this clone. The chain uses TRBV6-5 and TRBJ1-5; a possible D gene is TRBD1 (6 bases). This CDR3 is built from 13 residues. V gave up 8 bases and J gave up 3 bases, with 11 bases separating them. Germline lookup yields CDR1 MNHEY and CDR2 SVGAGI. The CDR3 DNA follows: TGTGCCAGCTCGGACAGCTACAATCAGCCCCAGCATTTT. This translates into CASSDSYNQPQHF.

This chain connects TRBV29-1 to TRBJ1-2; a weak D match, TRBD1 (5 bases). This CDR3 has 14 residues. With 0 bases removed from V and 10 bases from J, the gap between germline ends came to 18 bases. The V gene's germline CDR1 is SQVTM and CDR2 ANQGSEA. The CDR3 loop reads CSVEEAGRSTAYTF. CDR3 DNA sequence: TGCAGCGTTGAAGAAGCCGGCCGATCGACAGCCTACACCTTC.

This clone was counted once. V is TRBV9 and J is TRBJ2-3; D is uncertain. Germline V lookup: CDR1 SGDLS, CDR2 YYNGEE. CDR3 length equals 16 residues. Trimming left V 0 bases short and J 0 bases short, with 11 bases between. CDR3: CASSVVPAGSTDTQYF. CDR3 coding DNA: TGTGCCAGCAGCGTAGTCCCAGCCGGGAGCACAGATACGCAGTATTTT.

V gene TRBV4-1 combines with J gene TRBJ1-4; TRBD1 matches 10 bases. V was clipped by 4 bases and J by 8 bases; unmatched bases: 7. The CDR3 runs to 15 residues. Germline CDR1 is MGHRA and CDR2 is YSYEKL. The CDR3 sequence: CASSLTGTGAEKLFF. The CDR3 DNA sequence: TGCGCCAGCAGCCTGACCGGGACAGGGGCCGAAAAACTGTTTTTT.

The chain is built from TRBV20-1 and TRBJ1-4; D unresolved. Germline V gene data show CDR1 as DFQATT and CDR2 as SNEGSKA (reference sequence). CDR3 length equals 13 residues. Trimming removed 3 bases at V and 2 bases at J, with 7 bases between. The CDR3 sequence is CSASPGTNEKLFF. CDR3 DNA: TGCAGTGCTAGTCCCGGGACTAATGAAAAACTGTTTTTT.

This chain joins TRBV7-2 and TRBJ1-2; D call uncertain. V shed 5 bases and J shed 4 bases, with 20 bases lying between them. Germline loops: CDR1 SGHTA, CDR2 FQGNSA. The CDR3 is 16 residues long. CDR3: CASSPRPWAPLYGYTF. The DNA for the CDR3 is TGTGCCAGCAGCCCACGTCCATGGGCCCCACTCTATGGCTACACCTTC.

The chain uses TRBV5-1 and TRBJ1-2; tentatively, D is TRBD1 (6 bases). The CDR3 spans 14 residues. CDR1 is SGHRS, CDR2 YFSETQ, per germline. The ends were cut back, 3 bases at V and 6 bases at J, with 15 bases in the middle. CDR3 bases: TGCGCCAGCAGCTCCTACCAGGGGCGGGATGGCTACACCTTC. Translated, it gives CASSSYQGRDGYTF.

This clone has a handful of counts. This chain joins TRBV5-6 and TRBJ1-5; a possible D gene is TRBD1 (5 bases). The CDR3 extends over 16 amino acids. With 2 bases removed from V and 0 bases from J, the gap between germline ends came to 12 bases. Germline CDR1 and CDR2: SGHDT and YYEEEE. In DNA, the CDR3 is TGTGCCAGCAGCTTCGGGGGAGGCTTTAGCAATCAGCCCCAGCATTTT. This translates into CASSFGGGFSNQPQHF.

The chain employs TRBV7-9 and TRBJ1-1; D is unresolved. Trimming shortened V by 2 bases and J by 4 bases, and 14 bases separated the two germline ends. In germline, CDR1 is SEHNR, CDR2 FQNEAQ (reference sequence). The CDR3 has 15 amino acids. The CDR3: CASSLMDRGGTEAFF. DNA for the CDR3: TGTGCCAGCAGCTTAATGGATCGAGGAGGCACTGAAGCTTTCTTT.